This TCR beta chain was identified in a study of blood T cells in healthy people across ages (dated by TCRdb to about 2015). For context, the study as a whole: Template switching captured roughly one uniquely barcoded TCR beta cDNA molecule per two T cells in model experiments. The study analyzed two additional independent replicas of 1 million unique cDNA reads from the same blood draw for two donors, one aged 18 to 30 and one aged 80 or older. The donors were divided into four age groups: young (average around 16 years), middle-aged (under 40), aged (under 70) and long-lived (roughly 82). To avoid experimental bias, donors of different ages were distributed randomly across sequencing lanes. The study measured age-related changes in TCR beta repertoire diversity using deep sequencing normalized with unique cDNA molecular identifiers.

The donors were about 40 Caucasian individuals from Russia, aged roughly 6 to 100 years, who were systemically healthy. Approximately 9.3 milliliters of peripheral blood were collected from each donor into EDTA-treated Vacutainer tubes. Ficoll-Paque density-gradient centrifugation was used to isolate PBMCs, with at least 6.5 million obtained per sample. Total RNA was extracted from PBMCs with Trizol reagent, with at least 5.5 micrograms obtained per sample. The percentages of naive CD45RAhigh/CD27high T cells were determined by flow cytometry on a PBMC aliquot from every donor. Overall results and qualifications from the work: Donor CMV infection status was unknown, potentially confounding age-related changes in expanded clonotypes. The percentage of naive T cells measured by flow cytometry correlated strongly with observed TCR beta diversity. Estimates of total diversity from one million sequenced T cells were regarded as lower bounds and underestimates. As age increased, observed TCR beta diversity per million T cells dropped in a roughly linear way, and a significant reduction was already evident by age 40. Conclusive comparison of naive and antigen-experienced compartments was prevented by the profiling of bulk unsorted PBMCs. Compared with the aged group, more naive CD4+ T cells, fewer expanded clones and increased TCR diversity were shown by the long-lived group, suggesting age selection.

Including cysteine and phenylalanine, the CDR3 has 14 amino acids. Only the CDR3 region is kept as DNA, spanning 42 bases read in frame from base 1. Taken from the germline V gene, the CDR1 and CDR2 loops are SGHRS and YFSETQ. Trimming costs V 0 bases and J 2 bases, and their ends lie 7 bases apart. Library preparation was by 5' RACE. Reads for this sample came from an Illumina HiSeq 2500. A second PCR of roughly 6 to 12 cycles was run with a J-beta primer mix and a sample-barcoded 5' primer. A template-switch 5' adaptor carrying 12 random nucleotides introduced a unique molecular identifier onto each TCR beta cDNA molecule. At least 2.5 million CDR3-containing paired-end reads were obtained from each sample. First-strand cDNA was synthesized from all RNA with the Mint cDNA synthesis kit, primed by a TRBC-specific oligonucleotide. All cDNA was treated with uracil-DNA glycosylase and then went through a first 18-cycle PCR with the universal primers M1SS and BC2_uni_R. In the source study's methods: For normalization, 1 million high-quality reads, each with a distinct molecular identifier, were randomly selected from each sample. Reads sharing molecular identifiers were discarded rather than binned into consensus sequences. MiTCR, set to a Q25 quality threshold and the strictest error-elimination algorithm, was used for CDR3 identification, clonotype clustering and error correction. Lower-bound total TCR beta diversity was estimated with a nonparametric unseen species model using Euler transformation. TCRdb reprocessing: public reads trimmed at Q25 with fastp, clones called with MiXCR, in-frame beta chains kept. Each entry is one CDR3 protein sequence, shown with its most common DNA and genes. TCRdb, rather than the study authors, made the V and J calls. A total of about 320,000 distinct CDR3 sequences appear in this sample, roughly 26% of them only once. The top ten hold over 25% of the sample.

To note about this clonotype: The antigen this receptor binds is unknown. There are no base qualities to consult, and no much larger clone falls within one base.

The sequenced sample consisted of blood. The sequence was obtained from a woman aged 65 to 85 in good health. The sequence links TRBV5-1 to TRBJ2-3; the D gene remains uncertain. For the CDR3, the sequence is CASSLGTITDTQYF. The DNA reads TGCGCCAGCAGCTTGGGTACTATCACAGATACGCAGTATTTT.